The rows below give T cell receptor beta chains drawn from one sample of a study of control samples from healthy donors and cancer patients. The method was immunoSEQ multiplex PCR; TCRdb's version includes in-frame clones alone and lacks a portion of them. The table includes 100,000 to 150,000 clones, nearly 90% detected once. The sequenced sample was PBMCs. Receptors originate from a middle-aged man with head and neck cancer. Both conserved end residues are part of each CDR3. The order of the fields is D gene, clone size, J gene, V gene, CDR3 protein, CDR3 DNA. A D gene is named only where the DNA matches it firmly. Only some rows state a clone size, as once, few, many or a class for expanded clones.

>NA|NA|TRBJ2-5|TRBV11-2
CASSYGAGETQYF
TGTGCCAGCAGCTACGGTGCGGGAGAGACCCAGTACTTC
>NA|NA|TRBJ1-1|TRBV6-5
CASSYGQSIPLSEAFF
TGTGCCAGCAGTTACGGGCAGAGCATTCCTCTCTCAGAAGCTTTCTTT
>TRBD1|NA|TRBJ1-1|TRBV24-1
CATSDGTGLNTEAFF
TGTGCCACCAGTGACGGGACAGGGTTGAACACTGAAGCTTTCTTT
>TRBD2|NA|TRBJ2-3|TRBV5-1
CASRDYRTDTQYF
TGCGCCAGCCGGGACTACCGCACAGATACGCAGTATTTT
>NA|NA|TRBJ2-2|TRBV5-1
CASSPHGRGNTGELFF
TGCGCCAGCAGCCCCCATGGAAGGGGAAACACCGGGGAGCTGTTTTTT
>NA|many|TRBJ2-5|TRBV5-4
CASSLGGRGETQYF
TGTGCCAGCAGCTTGGGGGGGCGAGGCGAGACCCAGTACTTC
>NA|NA|TRBJ2-2|TRBV5-8
CASSRAFTGELFF
TGTGCCAGCAGTCGGGCCTTCACCGGGGAGCTGTTTTTT
>NA|NA|TRBJ1-2|TRBV6-2/TRBV6-3
CASSYRLWAGDGYTF
TGTGCCAGCAGTTACCGACTCTGGGCAGGGGATGGCTACACCTTC
>TRBD2|once|TRBJ2-5|TRBV5-1
CASSSGLAGGLETQYF
TGCGCCAGCAGCTCCGGACTAGCGGGGGGGCTGGAGACCCAGTACTTC
>NA|NA|TRBJ2-2|TRBV5-4
CASRDGGAGELFF
TGTGCCAGCAGGGACGGAGGAGCCGGGGAGCTGTTTTTT
>NA|NA|TRBJ2-5|TRBV5-6
CASSLFGKVVETQYF
TGTGCCAGCAGCTTGTTCGGGAAGGTAGTCGAGACCCAGTACTTC
>NA|NA|TRBJ2-7|TRBV12-3/TRBV12-4
CASSFQGRGEQYF
TGTGCCAGCAGTTTTCAGGGTAGGGGCGAGCAGTACTTC
>NA|NA|TRBJ2-7|TRBV28
CASTQTVIIAKPSHEQYF
TGTGCCAGCACCCAGACTGTGATCATCGCCAAACCCTCCCACGAGCAGTACTTC
>NA|NA|TRBJ2-7|TRBV15
CATSVQPGANGTYEQYF
TGTGCCACCAGCGTACAACCAGGGGCCAACGGAACCTACGAGCAGTACTTC
>TRBD2|NA|TRBJ2-1|TRBV3-1/TRBV3-2
CASSSGSGGAYNEQFF
TGTGCCAGCAGCTCTGGTAGCGGGGGAGCCTACAATGAGCAGTTCTTC
>TRBD2|NA|TRBJ2-1|TRBV3-1/TRBV3-2
CASSPTTTSAIYNEQFF
TGTGCCAGCAGCCCGACAACGACTAGCGCTATTTACAATGAGCAGTTCTTC
>NA|NA|TRBJ1-4|TRBV5-1
CASSLVSTNEKLFF
TGCGCCAGCAGCTTGGTTTCAACTAATGAAAAACTGTTTTTT
>NA|NA|TRBJ2-1|TRBV7-3
CASSSAPGGAGEQFF
TGTGCCAGCAGCTCAGCCCCCGGGGGAGCGGGTGAGCAGTTCTTC
>NA|NA|TRBJ2-7|TRBV10-3
CAISEREGGGYEQYF
TGTGCCATCAGTGAAAGGGAGGGAGGGGGCTACGAGCAGTACTTC
>NA|NA|TRBJ1-6|TRBV5-5
CASTLEYNSPLHF
TGTGCCAGCACCCTAGAGTATAATTCACCCCTCCACTTT
>NA|NA|TRBJ1-2|TRBV5-4
CASSFPRNSYGYTF
TGTGCCAGCAGCTTCCCCCGGAACAGTTATGGCTACACCTTC
>TRBD2|few|TRBJ2-1|TRBV6-5
CASSYSSSGRAGEQFF
TGTGCCAGCAGTTACTCTTCTAGCGGGAGGGCCGGGGAGCAGTTCTTC
>TRBD1|NA|TRBJ1-6|TRBV9
CASSAPGQGNSPLHF
TGTGCCAGCAGCGCTCCGGGACAGGGGAATTCACCCCTCCACTTT
>TRBD1|NA|TRBJ2-5|TRBV6-5
CASRTGGAETQYF
TGTGCCAGCAGAACAGGGGGCGCGGAGACCCAGTACTTC
>NA|NA|TRBJ2-7|TRBV19
CASSMWTTAEQYF
TGTGCCAGTAGTATGTGGACTACAGCCGAGCAGTACTTC
>NA|NA|TRBJ2-5|TRBV20-1
CSASFSRQTQYF
TGCAGTGCTAGTTTTAGTCGGCAGACCCAGTACTTC
>NA|NA|TRBJ2-5|TRBV11-2
CASSFAGSWETQYF
TGTGCCAGCAGCTTCGCCGGGTCCTGGGAGACCCAGTACTTC
>NA|NA|TRBJ2-3|TRBV11-2
CASSLGGSGETDTQYF
TGTGCCAGCAGCTTAGGGGGTTCGGGGGAGACAGATACGCAGTATTTT
>NA|NA|TRBJ2-6|TRBV5-1
CASSPIGGSGANVLTF
TGCGCCAGCAGCCCAATCGGCGGGTCTGGGGCCAACGTCCTGACTTTC
>NA|NA|TRBJ2-3|TRBV7-2
CASSFQGGTQYF
TGTGCCAGCAGCTTCCAAGGGGGTACGCAGTATTTT
>TRBD1|NA|TRBJ2-7|TRBV6-5
CASSWDRHSYEQYF
TGTGCCAGCAGTTGGGACAGACATTCCTACGAGCAGTACTTC
>NA|NA|TRBJ1-2|TRBV28
CASRRGQTFGYTF
TGTGCCAGCAGAAGGGGACAAACCTTTGGCTACACCTTC
>TRBD2|NA|TRBJ2-5|TRBV28
CASSLFSGGGVPGGGTQYF
TGTGCCAGCAGTTTATTTAGCGGGGGAGGTGTACCTGGGGGAGGGACCCAGTACTTC